This TCR beta chain originates from a study of human T cells and chemical hapten exposure. Germline V gene data show CDR1 as ENHRY and CDR2 as SYGVKD. The V segment lost 3 bases and the J segment 1 base; nucleotides outside the gene matches: 3. The CDR3 is 15 amino acids. This clonotype was counted many times. As for time point: pre-sensitization, week 0. As to treatment: therapeutic diphenylcyclopropenone sensitization with weekly scalp DPC. It was from unfractionated whole blood that total RNA was extracted. Participating donors were patients with alopecia, aged 18 to 70 years, considered appropriate candidates for DPC. TCRdb independently ran MiXCR on the RACE reads; one entry per CDR3 protein. The data contain approximately 50,000 distinct CDR3 sequences, 9.5% to 10% of them singletons.

Sequences were derived from whole blood, sampled in connection with sensitization to the hapten diphenylcyclopropenone (DPC). The source of this sequence is a woman younger than 45 with alopecia areata. Some clones in this sample may be carry-over from other donors' samples. This rearrangement joins TRBV10-3 to TRBJ2-5; 9 nucleotides line up with TRBD2. CDR3 nucleotides: TGTGCCATCAGTGATAGCGGGGGACCCCAAGAGACCCAGTACTTC. Its translation: CAISDSGGPQETQYF.